This is a list of T cell receptor beta chains from one sample in a study of T-cell memory formation after mild COVID-19. TCRdb re-called the 5' RACE reads with MiXCR, one entry per CDR3 protein. The table lists about 350,000 distinct CDR3 sequences, 13% to 15% of them singletons. The specimen sequenced was PBMCs or a T cell subset sorted from them (not recorded which). The receptors shown here come from a man between 18 and 35 years old who had mild COVID-19 (a few samples of this study predate the infection). Cell type and time point are not known. Both conserved end residues are part of each CDR3. A D gene is named only where the DNA matches it firmly. The size field is filled for only some rows; it gives once, few, many or a size class.

V	size	J	D	CDR3	DNA
TRBV7-9	few	TRBJ1-6	TRBD1	CASSFTGDNSPLHF	TGTGCCAGCAGCTTCACAGGGGATAATTCACCCCTCCACTTT
TRBV7-9	-	TRBJ2-5	-	CASSLMAQETQYF	TGTGCCAGCAGCTTAATGGCTCAAGAGACCCAGTACTTC
TRBV6-5	-	TRBJ1-2	-	CATRLGRLDGYTF	TGTGCCACCCGCCTTGGCCGGCTGGATGGCTACACCTTC
TRBV6-5	few	TRBJ1-1	-	CASSPSEGSEAFF	TGTGCCAGCAGTCCCTCTGAGGGGTCTGAAGCTTTCTTT
TRBV6-1	-	TRBJ1-5	-	CASNPGSSYSNQPQHF	TGTGCCAGCAACCCAGGGTCCTCGTATAGCAATCAGCCCCAGCATTTT
TRBV4-1	many	TRBJ1-5	-	CASSQDQGSNQPQHF	TGCGCCAGCAGCCAAGATCAGGGTAGCAATCAGCCCCAGCATTTT
TRBV20-1	many	TRBJ2-3	TRBD1	CSARSTGGMYTQYF	TGCAGTGCTAGGAGCACAGGGGGCATGTATACGCAGTATTTT
TRBV4-2	many	TRBJ2-2	-	CASSLVGGNTGELFF	TGTGCCAGCAGCCTAGTGGGGGGGAACACCGGGGAGCTGTTTTTT
TRBV20-1	-	TRBJ1-5	-	CSAHQDRLNQPQHF	TGCAGTGCTCACCAAGACAGGCTCAATCAGCCCCAGCATTTT
TRBV7-8	few	TRBJ2-2	TRBD2	CASSISGLAATGELFF	TGTGCCAGCAGTATATCGGGACTAGCAGCTACCGGGGAGCTGTTTTTT
TRBV12-5	-	TRBJ2-3	-	CASGLTPDTQYF	TGTGCTAGTGGTTTGACGCCGGATACGCAGTATTTT
TRBV6-1	-	TRBJ1-1	TRBD1	CASSELGRGREAFF	TGTGCCAGCAGTGAACTAGGCAGGGGGCGTGAAGCTTTCTTT
TRBV11-2	-	TRBJ2-2	-	CASSLGRQTSNTGELFF	TGTGCCAGCAGCTTAGGAAGGCAGACCTCGAACACCGGGGAGCTGTTTTTT
TRBV20-1	-	TRBJ2-1	-	CSAPRTADNEQFF	TGCAGTGCTCCCCGGACAGCGGACAATGAGCAGTTCTTC
TRBV4-3	-	TRBJ2-5	-	CASSQGLSHWSQETQYF	TGCGCCAGCAGCCAAGGTCTTTCCCACTGGTCCCAAGAGACCCAGTACTTC